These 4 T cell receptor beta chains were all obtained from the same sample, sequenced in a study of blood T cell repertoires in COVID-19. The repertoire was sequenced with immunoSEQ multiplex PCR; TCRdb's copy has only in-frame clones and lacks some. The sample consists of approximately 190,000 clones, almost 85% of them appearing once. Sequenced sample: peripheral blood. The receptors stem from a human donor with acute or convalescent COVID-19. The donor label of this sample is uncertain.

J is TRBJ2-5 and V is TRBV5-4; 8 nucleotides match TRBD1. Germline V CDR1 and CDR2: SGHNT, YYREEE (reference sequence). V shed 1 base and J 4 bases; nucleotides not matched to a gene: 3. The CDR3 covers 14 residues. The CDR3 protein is CASSLQGAPETQYF. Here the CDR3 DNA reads TGTGCCAGCAGCTTGCAGGGGGCCCCAGAGACCCAGTACTTC.

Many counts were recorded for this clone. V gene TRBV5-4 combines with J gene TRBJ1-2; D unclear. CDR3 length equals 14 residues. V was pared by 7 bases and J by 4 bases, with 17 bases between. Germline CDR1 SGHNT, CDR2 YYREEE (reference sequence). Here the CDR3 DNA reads TGTGCCAGCTCACCTCGGGATGTCGGCTATGGCTACACCTTC. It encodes CASSPRDVGYGYTF.

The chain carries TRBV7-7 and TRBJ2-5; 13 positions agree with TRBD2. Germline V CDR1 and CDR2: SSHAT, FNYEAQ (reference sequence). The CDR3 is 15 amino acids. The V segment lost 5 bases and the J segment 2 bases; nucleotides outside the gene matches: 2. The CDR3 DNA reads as TGTGCCAGCAGCCAGGGACTAGCGGGACAAGAGACCCAGTACTTC. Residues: CASSQGLAGQETQYF.

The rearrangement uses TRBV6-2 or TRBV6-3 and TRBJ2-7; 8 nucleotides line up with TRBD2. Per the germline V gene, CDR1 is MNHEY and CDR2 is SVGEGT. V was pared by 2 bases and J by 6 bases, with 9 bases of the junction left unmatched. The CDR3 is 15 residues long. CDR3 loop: CASSYPGLAISEQYF. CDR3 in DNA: TGTGCCAGCAGTTACCCCGGACTAGCAATCAGCGAGCAGTACTTC.